This T cell receptor beta chain was sequenced in a study of a mutant IDH1 vaccine in newly diagnosed glioma. Study-wide background: Visit V12 happened at week 35; visit V13 happened at week 47.

Documented time point: week 47, end of study. Doses of 300 ug of mutant IDH1 20-mer peptide were given with topical imiquimod. Patients were given eight vaccinations, scheduled in weeks 1, 3, 5, 7, 11, 15, 19 and 23. CDR3 length: 15 amino acids. V was shortened by 0 bases and J by 5 bases, with 14 bases between the two germline ends. Germline V gene data show CDR1 as SGHDT and CDR2 as YYEEEE. Here immunoSEQ multiplex PCR was the method, and the copy in TCRdb shows in-frame clones only, minus some. The sample lists roughly 46,000 clones, approximately 84% occurring once. A note on this clone: The antigen is undetermined.

The rearrangement joins TRBV5-6 to TRBJ1-2, with D hard to call. This TCR came from a woman in her 30s with glioma. Some clones in this sample may be carry-over from other donors' samples. The source was PBMCs, collected from a glioma patient whose treatment included an IDH1 peptide vaccine. CDR3 amino acids: CASSLGRAYLYGYTF. DNA for the CDR3: TGTGCCAGCAGCTTGGGAAGGGCCTACCTTTATGGCTACACCTTC.